This T cell receptor (beta chain) is drawn from a study of CD8+CD57+ T cells in acquired aplastic anemia. Study in general: DNA recovered from sorted CD4+ and CD8+ cells had a mean of about 3 ug. Findings of the study overall: Found in both controls and patients were around 30 CD8+ CDR3 sequences.

On this clonotype: Its specificity is unknown.

Researchers used genomic DNA as the template to profile TCR beta VDJ and CDR3. Each CDR3 protein is one row after TCRdb ran MiXCR on the reads. The profile shows about 160,000 distinct CDR3 sequences, over 55% of them singletons. The CDR3 contains 11 residues. V was shortened by 7 bases and J by 3 bases, with 7 bases between the two germline ends. The V gene's germline CDR1 is MNHNY and CDR2 SVGAGI (reference sequence). Sequenced patients had shown CD8+CD57+ cell expansion by flow cytometry. V and J are TRBV6-6 and TRBJ2-7; tentatively, D is TRBD1 (5 bases). This clonotype was obtained from a human donor with aplastic anemia. Sequenced sample: sorted CD4+, CD8+, or CD8+CD57+ T cells (not recorded which) from PBMCs. DNA for the CDR3: TGTGCCAGCACGGACAACTACGAGCAGTACTTC. Its translation: CASTDNYEQYF.